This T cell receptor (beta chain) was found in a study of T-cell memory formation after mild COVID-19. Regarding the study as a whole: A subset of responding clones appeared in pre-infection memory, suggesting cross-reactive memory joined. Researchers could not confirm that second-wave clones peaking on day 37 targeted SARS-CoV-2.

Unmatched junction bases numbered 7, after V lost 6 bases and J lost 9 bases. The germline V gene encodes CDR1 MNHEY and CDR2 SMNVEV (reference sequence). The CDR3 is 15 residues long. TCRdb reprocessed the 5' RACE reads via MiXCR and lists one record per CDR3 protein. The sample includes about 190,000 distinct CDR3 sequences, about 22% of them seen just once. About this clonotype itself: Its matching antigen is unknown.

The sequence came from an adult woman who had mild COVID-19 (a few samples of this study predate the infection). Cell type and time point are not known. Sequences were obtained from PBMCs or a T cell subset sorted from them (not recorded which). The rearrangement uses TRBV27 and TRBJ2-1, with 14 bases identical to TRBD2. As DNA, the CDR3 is TGTGCCAGCAGGACTAGCGGGGGGGCCCGTACTGAGCAGTTCTTC. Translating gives CASRTSGGARTEQFF.